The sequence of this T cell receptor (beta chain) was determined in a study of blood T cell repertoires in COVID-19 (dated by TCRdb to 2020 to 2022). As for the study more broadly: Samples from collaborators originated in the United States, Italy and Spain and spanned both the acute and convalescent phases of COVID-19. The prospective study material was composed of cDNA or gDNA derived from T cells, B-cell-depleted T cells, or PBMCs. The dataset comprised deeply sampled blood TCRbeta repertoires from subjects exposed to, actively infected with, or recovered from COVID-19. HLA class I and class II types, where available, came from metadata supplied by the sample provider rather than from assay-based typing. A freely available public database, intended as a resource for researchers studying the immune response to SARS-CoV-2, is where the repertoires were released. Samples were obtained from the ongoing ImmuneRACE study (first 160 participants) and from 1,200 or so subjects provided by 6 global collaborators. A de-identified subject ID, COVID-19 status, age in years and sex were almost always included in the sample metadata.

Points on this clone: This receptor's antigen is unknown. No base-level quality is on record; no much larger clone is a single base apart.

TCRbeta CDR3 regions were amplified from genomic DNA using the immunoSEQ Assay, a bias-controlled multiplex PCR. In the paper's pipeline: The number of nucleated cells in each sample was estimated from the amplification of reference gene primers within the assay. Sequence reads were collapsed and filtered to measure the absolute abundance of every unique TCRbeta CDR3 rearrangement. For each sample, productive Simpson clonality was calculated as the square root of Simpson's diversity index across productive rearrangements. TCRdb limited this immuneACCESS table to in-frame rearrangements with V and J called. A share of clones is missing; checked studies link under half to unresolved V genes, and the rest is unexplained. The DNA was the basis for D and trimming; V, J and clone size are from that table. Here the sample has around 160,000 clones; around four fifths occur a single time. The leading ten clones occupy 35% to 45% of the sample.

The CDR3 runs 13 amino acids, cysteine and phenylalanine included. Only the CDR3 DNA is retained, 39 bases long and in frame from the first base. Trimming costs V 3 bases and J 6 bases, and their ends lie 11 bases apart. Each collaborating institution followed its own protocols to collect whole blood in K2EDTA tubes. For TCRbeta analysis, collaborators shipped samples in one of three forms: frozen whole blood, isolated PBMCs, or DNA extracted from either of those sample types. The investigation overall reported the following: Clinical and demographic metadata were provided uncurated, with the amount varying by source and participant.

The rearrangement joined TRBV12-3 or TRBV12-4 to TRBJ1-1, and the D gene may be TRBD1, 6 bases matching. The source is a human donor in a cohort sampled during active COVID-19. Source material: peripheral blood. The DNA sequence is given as TGTGCCAGCAGTTTTTCAGGGGCCCCTGAAGCTTTCTTT. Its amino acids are CASSFSGAPEAFF.